This T cell receptor beta chain was identified during a study of cytomegalovirus exposure and HLA in healthy donors. PCR used 60 Vbeta primers and 13 Jbeta primers. Sequenced by immunoSEQ multiplex PCR; TCRdb stores in-frame clones only, minus some. Found here are about 91,000 clones, about 68% of them singletons; the top ten hold around 2%. Notes on this clone: Antigen specificity is unknown.

Study-wide results and limits: Researchers reported in a later analysis that a missense DCLRE1C variant was tied to TCR beta V- and J-gene trimming.

The CDR3 covers 17 residues. Germline assignment: CDR1 MNHNS and CDR2 SASEGT. V shed 2 bases, J shed 4 bases, and the junction held 9 bases outside the gene matches. The clonotype comes from a human donor in good health. This chain connects TRBV6-1 to TRBJ1-5; TRBD1 matches at 9 bases. Specimen: PBMCs. CDR3 amino acids: CASSERGQGGPNQPQHF. The CDR3 DNA reads as TGTGCCAGCAGTGAACGGGGACAGGGAGGTCCAAATCAGCCCCAGCATTTT.